This T cell receptor (beta chain) appears in the sequencing data of a study of T cell responses to AZD1222 COVID-19 vaccine. Points on this clone: Antigen unknown.

The CDR3 contains 13 residues. Trimming shortened V by 6 bases and J by 1 base, and 7 bases separated the two germline ends. The method was immunoSEQ multiplex PCR; TCRdb's version includes in-frame clones alone and lacks a portion of them. The repertoire holds some 140,000 clones, with approximately 92% as singletons. Whole-study findings and limits: Regions 160-218 and 743-854 dominated among vaccine-associated CD4 TCRs spanning spike.

The chain recombines TRBV12-3 or TRBV12-4 with TRBJ2-1; no clear D. The sequencing here drew on peripheral blood, taken 28 days after the second AZD1222 dose. This clonotype originated in an adult who received the AZD1222 COVID-19 vaccine. The CDR3 DNA reads TGTGCCAGCAGCGATAGTTCCTACAATGAGCAGTTCTTC. It yields the protein CASSDSSYNEQFF.